This entry lists 27 T cell receptor beta chains sequenced from one sample in a study of cytomegalovirus exposure and HLA in healthy donors. The PCR had 60 Vbeta and 13 Jbeta primers. The repertoire was sequenced with immunoSEQ multiplex PCR; TCRdb's copy has only in-frame clones and lacks some. The table has over 150,000 clones, about 80% seen once; the top ten hold roughly 2%. Sequences were obtained from PBMCs. All receptors derive from a man over 45 in good health and CMV-seropositive.

This chain uses TRBV9 with TRBJ1-3, with D possibly matching TRBD1 (6 bases). The V gene lost 3 bases and the J gene lost 1 base, with 17 bases spanning the gap. CDR1 is SGDLS and CDR2 is YYNGEE in the germline V gene. CDR3 length equals 17 residues. The CDR3: CASSAGPGATSGNTIYF. CDR3 DNA: TGTGCCAGCAGCGCGGGACCAGGGGCTACGTCTGGAAACACCATATATTTT.

The chain combines TRBV11-2 with TRBJ2-1; TRBD2 matches 9 bases. Germline V gene sequence: CDR1 SGHAT, CDR2 FQNNGV. The CDR3 runs to 16 residues. V gave up 1 base and J gave up 8 bases; unmatched junction bases: 9. This CDR3 is CASSLGGGGARYEQFF. The CDR3 nucleotides read TGTGCCAGCAGCTTAGGAGGCGGGGGGGCCAGGTATGAGCAGTTCTTC.

The count of this clone is one. The chain recombines TRBV19 with TRBJ2-7; 11 bases agree with TRBD1. Germline V gives CDR1 LNHDA, CDR2 SQIVND (reference sequence). The trim removed 4 bases at V and 4 bases at J, leaving 6 bases unmatched. This CDR3 has 15 residues. The CDR3 coding sequence is TGTGCCAGTAGTACGTCCGGGACAGGGGGTTACGAGCAGTACTTC. This translates into CASSTSGTGGYEQYF.

The chain uses TRBV30 and TRBJ1-1; TRBD1 is a possible D gene (5 bases). Germline V gene lookup returns CDR1 GTSNPN and CDR2 SVGIG (reference sequence). This CDR3 spans 14 amino acids. The ends were cut back, 3 bases at V and 7 bases at J, with 18 bases in the middle. CDR3 residues: CAWSPNPGKSEAFF. The CDR3 nucleotides are TGTGCCTGGAGCCCCAACCCAGGGAAGAGTGAAGCTTTCTTT.

This clone has a single count. The V call is TRBV6-5, the J call TRBJ1-6; D might be TRBD1 (6 bases). The CDR3 sequence is 13 residues long. The germline V and J ends were trimmed by 6 bases and 5 bases, with 8 bases remaining between them. Germline V lookup: CDR1 MNHEY, CDR2 SVGAGI. The CDR3 nucleotides read TGTGCCAGCAGCAACAGGGATAATTCACCCCTCCACTTT. Its translation is CASSNRDNSPLHF.

This clone has only one observation. V usage is TRBV5-1 and J usage is TRBJ1-3, with D uncertain. Germline V gene data show CDR1 as SGHRS and CDR2 as YFSETQ. The V and J ends lost 0 bases and 0 bases respectively, with 10 bases between them. This CDR3 is 16 amino acids long. The CDR3 region has the DNA TGCGCCAGCAGCTTGGAGACAACATTCTCTGGAAACACCATATATTTT. As protein: CASSLETTFSGNTIYF.

The genes are TRBV4-3 and TRBJ1-2, with 8 bases that match TRBD1. Germline lookup yields CDR1 LGHNA and CDR2 YSLEER. This CDR3 comprises 15 residues. V shed 0 bases and J 6 bases; nucleotides not matched to a gene: 6. The chain's CDR3 is CASSQDSLTGDGYTF. CDR3 nucleotide sequence: TGCGCCAGCAGCCAAGATTCCCTGACAGGGGATGGCTACACCTTC.

The rearrangement joins TRBV7-2 to TRBJ1-5; D remains unclear. V lost 5 bases and J 6 bases, leaving 11 bases between the germline ends. The germline CDR1 and CDR2 sequences are SGHTA and FQGNSA. The CDR3 is made up of 13 amino acids. The CDR3 here is CASSPTRGQPQHF. The DNA of the CDR3 is TGTGCCAGCAGCCCTACTCGGGGTCAGCCCCAGCATTTT.

V is TRBV10-1 and J is TRBJ1-6; 8 positions agree with TRBD1. The CDR3 is 14 amino acids. With 6 bases clipped from V and 7 bases from J, the junction kept 5 bases outside the gene matches. Germline assignment: CDR1 WNHNN and CDR2 SYGVQD (reference sequence). CDR3 DNA sequence: TGCGCCAGCAGCCGGGACAGGCTCAATTCACCCCTCCACTTT. The encoded protein is CASSRDRLNSPLHF.

The chain uses TRBV19 and TRBJ2-7; no firm D call. The CDR3 loop spans 13 amino acids. Germline V gene lookup returns CDR1 LNHDA and CDR2 SQIVND (reference sequence). V lost 6 bases, J lost 3 bases, and 12 bases lay in between. Here the CDR3 DNA reads TGTGCCAGTAGAGGTTCAGGCATCTACGAGCAGTACTTC. Its protein product is CASRGSGIYEQYF.

The chain combines TRBV5-1 with TRBJ1-1, with D perhaps matching TRBD1 (6 bases). Germline V CDR1 and CDR2: SGHRS, YFSETQ. The V end lost 4 bases, the J end lost 1 base, and 14 bases lay between the germline ends. This CDR3 region has 15 residues. The DNA of the CDR3 is TGCGCCAGCAGCGCCTGGGACACGGGGAACACTGAAGCTTTCTTT. Protein: CASSAWDTGNTEAFF.

The gene calls are TRBV10-1 and TRBJ2-1, with D perhaps matching TRBD1 (6 bases). This CDR3 spans 13 amino acids. In germline, CDR1 is WNHNN, CDR2 SYGVQD (reference sequence). V lost 7 bases and J lost 7, with 14 bases in between. CDR3: CASNPGTSNEQFF. Written as DNA, the CDR3 is TGCGCCAGCAATCCCGGGACATCTAATGAGCAGTTCTTC.

This clone was found a few times. The J gene is TRBJ1-5, the V gene TRBV30; possible D gene TRBD1, 5 bases. The CDR3 spans 13 residues. The V gene lost 0 bases and the J gene lost 9 bases, with 12 bases spanning the gap. Germline CDR1 and CDR2: GTSNPN and SVGIG (reference sequence). The CDR3, as DNA: TGTGCCTGGAGTGTACAGGAAATATCGCCCCAGCATTTT. The encoded protein is CAWSVQEISPQHF.

The V call is TRBV9, the J call TRBJ2-3; 7 nucleotides agree with TRBD1. Germline values: CDR1 SGDLS, CDR2 YYNGEE. V was clipped by 4 bases and J by 9 bases; unmatched bases: 20. CDR3 length equals 17 residues. CDR3 nucleotides: TGTGCCAGCAGCCAAATTCTACAGGGGCATAGTACAGCAACGCAGTATTTT. It codes for CASSQILQGHSTATQYF. Drawing the rest from reference TRBV9 and TRBJ2-3, the complete variable domain is DSGVTQTPKHLITATGQRVTLRCSPRSGDLSVYWYQQSLDQGLQFLIQYYNGEERAKGNILERFSAQQFPDLHSELNLSSLELGDSALYFCASSQILQGHSTATQYFGPGTRLTVL.

CDR3 in DNA: TGTGCCAGCACCAACCCGAGCGGGGGGCTCTCCTACAATGAGCAGTTCTTC. Its protein is CASTNPSGGLSYNEQFF. The genes are TRBV11-2 and TRBJ2-1, with 9 bases aligning to TRBD2. V dropped 7 bases and J dropped 0; count of bases not matched to a gene: 10. The CDR3 sequence is 17 residues long. Per germline, CDR1 SGHAT and CDR2 FQNNGV. Together with reference TRBV11-2 and TRBJ2-1, the CDR3 gives the full variable domain: EAGVAQSPRYKIIEKRQSVAFWCNPISGHATLYWYQQILGQGPKLLIQFQNNGVVDDSQLPKDRFSAERLKGVDSTLKIQPAKLEDSAVYLCASTNPSGGLSYNEQFFGPGTRLTVL.

V gene TRBV5-1 combines with J gene TRBJ1-2, with 9 bases fitting TRBD1. Germline CDR1 is SGHRS and CDR2 is YFSETQ. The CDR3 has 14 residues. J lost 9 bases, V lost 2 bases, and 8 bases had no gene match. In DNA form, the CDR3 reads TGCGCCAGCAGCTTCGAACAGGGGGCTTCGAGCTACACCTTC. Protein sequence: CASSFEQGASSYTF.

This chain joins TRBV9 and TRBJ2-5, with 8 bases fitting TRBD2. The CDR3 length is 17 residues. Germline CDR1 SGDLS, CDR2 YYNGEE. V was pared by 1 base and J by 3 bases, with 11 bases of the junction left unmatched. CDR3 protein: CASSVLGRGDLKETQYF. For the CDR3, the DNA is TGTGCCAGCAGCGTATTAGGGCGGGGGGACTTAAAAGAGACCCAGTACTTC. Together with reference TRBV9 and TRBJ2-5, the CDR3 gives the full variable domain: DSGVTQTPKHLITATGQRVTLRCSPRSGDLSVYWYQQSLDQGLQFLIQYYNGEERAKGNILERFSAQQFPDLHSELNLSSLELGDSALYFCASSVLGRGDLKETQYFGPGTRLLVL.

This clone was found once. The chain recombines TRBV12-5 with TRBJ2-5; perhaps TRBD2 as D (6 bases). The germline V gene has CDR1 LGHNT and CDR2 FRNRAP. V was clipped by 4 bases and J by 3 bases, with 18 bases between them. The CDR3 totals 16 residues. The CDR3, as DNA: TGTGCTAGTGGTTCCGGGACTCGCACTTCTAAAGAGACCCAGTACTTC. Translation: CASGSGTRTSKETQYF. The variable domain in full, completed from reference TRBV12-5 and TRBJ2-5, reads DARVTQTPRHKVTEMGQEVTMRCQPILGHNTVFWYRQTMMQGLELLAYFRNRAPLDDSGMPKDRFSAEMPDATLATLKIQPSEPRDSAVYFCASGSGTRTSKETQYFGPGTRLLVL.

The chain is built from TRBV4-3 and TRBJ2-2; D might be TRBD2 (6 bases). Trimming removed 4 bases at V and 2 bases at J, with 20 bases between. Germline CDR1 LGHNA, CDR2 YSLEER. The CDR3 extends over 18 amino acids. CDR3 nucleotide sequence: TGCGCCAGCAGCCGCAGCCGGGCAGGCGGGGCTAACACCGGGGAGCTGTTTTTT. Amino acids: CASSRSRAGGANTGELFF.

The chain couples TRBV4-2 to TRBJ2-5, with TRBD2 matching 12 bases. Trimming removed 0 bases from V and 4 bases from J; junction bases left unmatched: 6. Germline CDR1 and CDR2: LGHNA and YNFKEQ. The CDR3 totals 17 residues. The CDR3 DNA reads as TGTGCCAGCAGCCAAGACTATACTAGCGGGGGGCCAGAGACCCAGTACTTC. This translates into CASSQDYTSGGPETQYF.

The gene calls are TRBV2 and TRBJ2-1; possible D gene TRBD1, 6 bases. CDR3 length equals 15 residues. Between the trimmed V and J ends, which lost 7 bases and 0 bases, there was a span of 13 bases. Per the germline V gene, CDR1 is SNHLY and CDR2 is FYNNEI. DNA of the CDR3: TGTGCCAGCATAACAGGGTGGAGCTCCTACAATGAGCAGTTCTTC. It specifies CASITGWSSYNEQFF. The full variable domain, in which reference TRBV2 and TRBJ2-1 provide the parts outside the CDR3, is EPEVTQTPSHQVTQMGQEVILRCVPISNHLYFYWYRQILGQKVEFLVSFYNNEISEKSEIFDDQFSVERPDGSNFTLKIRSTKLEDSAMYFCASITGWSSYNEQFFGPGTRLTVL.

This chain links TRBV20-1 with TRBJ1-4, with 10 bases matching TRBD1. This CDR3 is built from 11 residues. V lost 6 bases to trimming and J lost 15 bases; unmatched junction nucleotides: 7. Germline loops: CDR1 DFQATT, CDR2 SNEGSKA (reference sequence). In nucleotides, the CDR3 is TGCAGTGCCAACGGACAGGGGGTGATGTTTTTT. Its protein is CSANGQGVMFF.

This clone was counted a single time. The rearrangement links TRBV15 to TRBJ1-3; D may be TRBD1 (5 bases). The length of the CDR3 is 16 residues. Trimming removed 3 bases at V and 0 bases at J, with 12 bases between. The V gene's germline CDR1 is LNHNV and CDR2 YYDKDF (reference sequence). As DNA, the CDR3 is TGTGCCACCAGCAGGGAGGGTGGACACTCTGGAAACACCATATATTTT. Its protein is CATSREGGHSGNTIYF.

This chain links TRBV10-3 with TRBJ2-5; D is undetermined. V was cut by 2 bases and J by 11 bases, with 9 bases left in between. This CDR3 spans 11 amino acids. Germline assignment: CDR1 ENHRY and CDR2 SYGVKD. Here the CDR3 reads CAISEKEEQYF. CDR3 nucleotides: TGTGCCATCAGTGAGAAAGAAGAGCAGTACTTC.

This chain uses TRBV15 with TRBJ1-6; perhaps TRBD1 as D (6 bases). The V end was cut by 6 bases, the J end by 3 bases, with 12 bases between. The CDR3 totals 15 residues. Germline V gene lookup returns CDR1 LNHNV and CDR2 YYDKDF (reference sequence). The chain's CDR3 is CATRQTGNYNSPLHF. DNA of the CDR3: TGTGCCACCAGGCAAACAGGGAACTATAATTCACCCCTCCACTTT.

Only a few counts were recorded for this clone. The chain joins TRBV5-6 to TRBJ1-1; D not certain. CDR1 and CDR2 from the germline V gene are SGHDT and YYEEEE. The CDR3 runs 11 residues. Trimming stripped 2 bases from V and 6 bases from J, with 5 bases between. CDR3 protein: CASSFSAEAFF. The CDR3 coding sequence is TGTGCCAGCAGCTTTTCCGCTGAAGCTTTCTTT.

This clone was counted between two and nine times. V gene TRBV12-5 combines with J gene TRBJ2-1, with D possibly TRBD2 on 7 matching bases. V was clipped by 6 bases and J by 4 bases, with 22 bases between them. Germline V gives CDR1 LGHNT, CDR2 FRNRAP. There are 17 residues in the CDR3. The CDR3 spells CASGKGGAGTNYNEQFF. CDR3 DNA: TGTGCTAGTGGCAAGGGGGGGGCCGGGACGAATTACAATGAGCAGTTCTTC.